One and the same sample provided the 26 T cell receptor beta chains below, sequenced in a study of blood T cell repertoires in COVID-19. Sequencing used immunoSEQ multiplex PCR; TCRdb keeps in-frame clones, though not all of them. The sample shows approximately 25,000 clones, about 76% of them seen only once. Specimen: peripheral blood. The origin of the receptors is an older man with active or convalescent COVID-19.

Written as DNA, the CDR3 is TGTGCCAGCAGTTACGGCGGCGAGTCCTACGAGCAGTACTTC. Protein product: CASSYGGESYEQYF. The gene calls are TRBV6-5 and TRBJ2-7; no reliable D call. Germline V gives CDR1 MNHEY, CDR2 SVGAGI. V was clipped by 2 bases and J by 1 base, with 9 bases between them. CDR3 length: 14 residues.

This clone was found a few times. The genes are TRBV28 and TRBJ1-1; 8 bases match TRBD1. The J segment lost 5 bases and the V segment lost 5 bases, leaving 4 bases of the junction unmatched. The CDR3 loop spans 13 amino acids. The germline CDR1 and CDR2 sequences are MDHEN and SYDVKM. In DNA form, the CDR3 reads TGTGCCAGCAGTCGGACAGGGCAAACTGAAGCTTTCTTT. Translated: CASSRTGQTEAFF.

The chain has TRBV19 and TRBJ1-2, with D possibly being TRBD1 (6 bases). The CDR3 extends over 15 amino acids. The germline V and J ends were trimmed by 5 bases and 0 bases, with 13 bases remaining between them. CDR1 is LNHDA and CDR2 is SQIVND in the germline V gene (reference sequence). DNA of the CDR3: TGTGCCAGTAGTGGATCGTCAGGGGCTAACTATGGCTACACCTTC. Translating it yields CASSGSSGANYGYTF.

The chain combines TRBV7-6 with TRBJ1-5; 7 nucleotides align to TRBD1. Germline CDR1 is SGHVS and CDR2 is FNYEAQ. V lost 3 bases and J lost 3; bases outside the gene matches: 8. The CDR3 is 16 amino acids. CDR3 nucleotides: TGTGCCAGCAGCTTGCAGACAGGGCGAATCAATCAGCCCCAGCATTTT. Its protein product is CASSLQTGRINQPQHF.

V usage is TRBV6-2 or TRBV6-3 and J usage is TRBJ1-6; a weak D match, TRBD1 (6 bases). Per the germline V gene, CDR1 is MNHEY and CDR2 is SVGEGT. Between the trimmed V and J ends, which lost 2 bases and 9 bases, there was a span of 20 bases. The CDR3 loop spans 17 amino acids. CDR3 sequence: CASSYGAVGTRLSPLHF. For the CDR3, the DNA is TGTGCCAGCAGTTACGGTGCGGTTGGGACAAGGCTTTCACCCCTCCACTTT.

The V and J genes are TRBV7-2 and TRBJ2-1, with 9 positions matching TRBD2. J was trimmed by 9 bases and V by 5 bases; bases with no gene match: 11. CDR3 length: 15 amino acids. CDR1 and CDR2 (germline): SGHTA, FQGNSA. CDR3 coding DNA: TGTGCCAGCAGCACCTCTAGCGGGGCGATAGGTGAGCAGTTCTTC. This translates into CASSTSSGAIGEQFF.

This rearrangement joins TRBV10-2 to TRBJ1-2, with 12 bases lining up with TRBD1. CDR1 WSHSY and CDR2 SAAADI come from the germline V gene. V shed 8 bases, J shed 4 bases, and the junction held 2 bases outside the gene matches. This CDR3 is 13 amino acids long. The CDR3 here is CASAGQGAYGYTF. CDR3 coding DNA: TGCGCCAGCGCGGGACAGGGGGCCTATGGCTACACCTTC.

The chain is built from TRBV4-2 and TRBJ1-4; the match to TRBD1 covers 7 bases. Germline V lookup: CDR1 LGHNA, CDR2 YNFKEQ. J was trimmed by 4 bases and V by 0 bases; bases with no gene match: 5. The CDR3 extends over 16 amino acids. CDR3 loop: CASSQDRDSLNEKLFF. The DNA of the CDR3 is TGTGCCAGCAGCCAAGATAGGGACAGCCTTAATGAAAAACTGTTTTTT.

About this clone: Relative to the germline gene, one junction end is altered; a read error may explain this. The chain links TRBV4-3 to TRBJ1-1; possible D gene TRBD1, 6 bases. Germline CDR1 reads LGHNA; CDR2 reads YSLEER. The CDR3 is 16 residues long. The CDR3 DNA reads as TGCGCCAGCAGCCAAGTACATACAGGGTTGAAGACTGAAGCTTTCTTT. Encoded protein: CASSQVHTGLKTEAFF.

The chain is built from TRBV11-2 and TRBJ2-7; TRBD2 is a possible D gene (6 bases). The germline gives CDR1 SGHAT, CDR2 FQNNGV. Trimming left V 1 base short and J 0 bases short, with 13 bases between. The CDR3 loop spans 16 amino acids. This chain's CDR3 is CASSLGASAVSYEQYF. Written as DNA, the CDR3 is TGTGCCAGCAGCTTAGGGGCTAGCGCAGTCTCCTACGAGCAGTACTTC. Based on the CDR3 plus reference TRBV11-2 and TRBJ2-7, the full variable domain is EAGVAQSPRYKIIEKRQSVAFWCNPISGHATLYWYQQILGQGPKLLIQFQNNGVVDDSQLPKDRFSAERLKGVDSTLKIQPAKLEDSAVYLCASSLGASAVSYEQYFGPGTRLTVT.

V usage is TRBV7-9 and J usage is TRBJ2-7, with TRBD2 matching 14 bases. Germline-derived CDR1 and CDR2 are SEHNR and FQNEAQ (reference sequence). V lost 5 bases and J lost 4; bases outside the gene matches: 1. The CDR3 has 14 residues. The CDR3 loop reads CASSRLAGGYEQYF. In DNA, the CDR3 is TGTGCCAGCAGCCGACTAGCGGGGGGGTACGAGCAGTACTTC. Full variable domain (rest looked up from reference TRBV7-9 and TRBJ2-7): DTGVSQNPRHKITKRGQNVTFRCDPISEHNRLYWYRQTLGQGPEFLTYFQNEAQLEKSRLLSDRFSAERPKGSFSTLEIQRTEQGDSAMYLCASSRLAGGYEQYFGPGTRLTVT.

The chain combines TRBV12-3 or TRBV12-4 with TRBJ2-5; no definite D call. V was shortened by 3 bases and J by 1 base, with 6 bases between the two germline ends. This CDR3 is 13 amino acids long. Here the CDR3 DNA reads TGTGCCAGCAGTTTTCGGTTCCAAGAGACCCAGTACTTC. This translates into CASSFRFQETQYF.

J is TRBJ2-1 and V is TRBV6-6, with 10 bases aligning to TRBD1. V shed 2 bases and J 6 bases; nucleotides not matched to a gene: 7. The CDR3 has 16 amino acids. Germline V gene lookup returns CDR1 MNHNY and CDR2 SVGAGI (reference sequence). CDR3 sequence: CASSYRDRGVRNEQFF. DNA of the CDR3: TGTGCCAGCAGTTACCGGGACAGGGGAGTTCGCAATGAGCAGTTCTTC.

The chain has TRBV19 and TRBJ2-2, with a weak D call TRBD1 (5 bases). CDR3 size: 15 residues. V was pared by 7 bases and J by 3 bases, with 15 bases between. CDR1 LNHDA and CDR2 SQIVND come from the germline V gene (reference sequence). The CDR3 here is CASNTGAWDTGELFF. The CDR3 nucleotides are TGTGCCAGTAACACAGGTGCATGGGACACCGGGGAGCTGTTTTTT.

The chain employs TRBV4-1 and TRBJ1-2; TRBD1 matches 8 bases. CDR3 length equals 15 residues. CDR1 is MGHRA and CDR2 is YSYEKL in the germline V gene. The V segment lost 0 bases and the J segment 4 bases; nucleotides outside the gene matches: 4. CDR3 in DNA: TGCGCCAGCAGCCAAGAAGCAGGGGGCCTCTATGGCTACACCTTC. Translating it yields CASSQEAGGLYGYTF.

V gene TRBV6-2 or TRBV6-3 combines with J gene TRBJ2-3; D is perhaps TRBD2 (5 bases). Germline CDR1 MNHEY, CDR2 SVGEGT. The CDR3 is 15 amino acids. Trimming took 4 bases from V and 1 from J, leaving 12 bases between them. The CDR3 loop is CASSWRVRGTDTQYF. For the CDR3, the DNA is TGTGCCAGCAGTTGGCGGGTCCGGGGCACAGATACGCAGTATTTT.

This clone was found once. The rearrangement joins TRBV3-1 (or the pseudogene TRBV3-2) to TRBJ2-7, with a weak D call TRBD2 (7 bases). CDR3 length: 16 residues. In germline, CDR1 is LGHDT, CDR2 YNNKEL (reference sequence). The V and J ends lost 5 bases and 7 bases respectively, with 24 bases between them. This CDR3 reads CASSDRGASGSAEQYF. CDR3 DNA sequence: TGTGCCAGCAGCGACCGGGGGGCTTCAGGGTCGGCAGAGCAGTACTTC.

The chain couples TRBV4-1 to TRBJ2-3; D is ambiguous. Trimming pared 4 bases from V and 2 bases from J, leaving 10 bases between. The CDR3 totals 14 residues. CDR1 is MGHRA and CDR2 is YSYEKL in the germline V gene. Here the CDR3 DNA reads TGCGCCAGCAGCCCCGGTGCCCACACAGATACGCAGTATTTT. This gives the protein CASSPGAHTDTQYF.

The chain recombines TRBV28 with TRBJ1-2; TRBD1 agrees at 9 bases. V was pared by 5 bases and J by 7 bases, with 14 bases of the junction left unmatched. The CDR3 is made up of 16 amino acids. Germline V gene lookup returns CDR1 MDHEN and CDR2 SYDVKM. The CDR3 sequence is CASSASGTGTLSGYTF. The CDR3 DNA reads TGTGCCAGCAGTGCATCCGGGACAGGGACCCTTTCTGGCTACACCTTC.

This chain links TRBV6-5 with TRBJ1-6; D remains ambiguous. Trimming took off 6 bases at V and 5 bases at J, with 14 bases between the two ends. CDR1 MNHEY and CDR2 SVGAGI come from the germline V gene. This CDR3 is 15 amino acids long. The CDR3 reads CASRTGVIDNSPLHF. The CDR3 nucleotides are TGTGCCAGCAGGACGGGAGTGATCGATAATTCACCCCTCCACTTT.

The sample holds one count of this clone. This sequence joins TRBV7-2 and TRBJ2-3, with a possible D match to TRBD1 (5 bases). CDR3 length: 15 amino acids. Trimming removed 2 bases at V and 1 base at J, with 10 bases between. Germline V gives CDR1 SGHTA, CDR2 FQGNSA. The CDR3 spells CASSLWGSGTDTQYF. The CDR3 DNA is TGTGCCAGCAGCTTATGGGGCTCGGGCACAGATACGCAGTATTTT.

Only a few counts were recorded for this clone. The chain recombines TRBV4-1 with TRBJ2-3, with D uncertain. Per germline, CDR1 MGHRA and CDR2 YSYEKL. The V gene lost 0 bases and the J gene lost 0 bases, with 7 bases spanning the gap. This CDR3 has 15 amino acids. The CDR3 reads CASSQDGFSTDTQYF. The CDR3 coding sequence is TGCGCCAGCAGCCAAGACGGGTTTAGCACAGATACGCAGTATTTT.

As for this clone: One end of the junction fails to match germline, which may point to a read error. The rearrangement links TRBV4-3 to TRBJ1-2; D perhaps matches TRBD1 (5 bases). From germline, CDR1 is LGHNA and CDR2 YSLEER. This CDR3 contains 16 residues. The CDR3 loop reads CPSSQLRAQGSYGYTF. CDR3 coding DNA: TGCCCCAGCAGCCAACTCAGGGCCCAGGGCTCCTATGGCTACACCTTC.

The chain is built from TRBV6-2 or TRBV6-3 and TRBJ2-5; 11 bases line up with TRBD2. CDR3 size: 15 residues. CDR1 MNHEY and CDR2 SVGEGT come from the germline V gene. With V trimmed by 4 bases and J by 4 bases, 5 bases remained unmatched. The CDR3 spells CASSWLAGGPETQYF. The CDR3 DNA follows: TGTGCCAGCAGTTGGCTAGCGGGGGGTCCAGAGACCCAGTACTTC.

The chain has TRBV7-2 and TRBJ2-5; the D gene is possibly TRBD2 (6 bases). Germline CDR1 is SGHTA and CDR2 is FQGNSA. Trimming pared 3 bases from V and 5 bases from J, leaving 10 bases between. The CDR3 totals 13 residues. CDR3 in DNA: TGTGCCAGCAGCTTGGGACTGGGGGAGACCCAGTACTTC. Translating gives CASSLGLGETQYF.

This clone occurred once. V usage is TRBV12-3 or TRBV12-4 and J usage is TRBJ2-3; no firm D call. This CDR3 has 11 amino acids. The V gene lost 6 bases and the J gene lost 3 bases, with 4 bases spanning the gap. The DNA of the CDR3 is TGTGCCAGCAGAATAACAGATACGCAGTATTTT. Translating gives CASRITDTQYF.